This TCR beta chain was identified during a study of CXCR3-negative and CXCR3-positive naive CD8 T cells. 5' RACE with UMI labels generated the TRB cDNA libraries. TCRdb reprocessed the 5' RACE reads; each CDR3 protein has one entry and no DNA is given. There are about 53,000 distinct CDR3 sequences in the sample, with around 0.4% held by the top ten. Germline CDR1 is SGHDN and CDR2 is FVKESK. This CDR3 region has 13 residues. Specimen: naive CXCR3- CD8+ T cells from blood. Regarding subset: CD45RO-CCR7+CD27+CD95- naive CD8+ T cells lacking CXCR3 (TNR3-). The clonotype originates from a human donor in good health. Some clones in this sample may be carry-over from other donors' samples. This chain joins TRBV14 and TRBJ2-3; TCRdb's assignment of TRBD1 cannot be checked, as there is no DNA. The CDR3 sequence is CASSLQGADTQYF.